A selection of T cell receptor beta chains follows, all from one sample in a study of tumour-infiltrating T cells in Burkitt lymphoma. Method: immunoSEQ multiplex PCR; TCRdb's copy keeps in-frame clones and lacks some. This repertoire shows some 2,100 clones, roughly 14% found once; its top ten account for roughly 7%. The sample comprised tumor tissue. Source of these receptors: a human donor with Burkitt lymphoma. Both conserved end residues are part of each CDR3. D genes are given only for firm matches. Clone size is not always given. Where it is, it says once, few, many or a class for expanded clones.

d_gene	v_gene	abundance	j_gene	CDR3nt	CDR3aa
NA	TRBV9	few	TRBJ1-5	TGTGCCAGCAGCGTAGCAGGGTTGCAGCCCCAGCATTTT	CASSVAGLQPQHF
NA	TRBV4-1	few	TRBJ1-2	TGCGCCAGCAGCCAAGGTATCGGGGTTGGCTACACCTTC	CASSQGIGVGYTF
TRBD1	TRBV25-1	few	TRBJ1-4	TGTGCCAGCAGTGAATTGGCGTCAGGGGGTGAAAAACTGTTTTTT	CASSELASGGEKLFF
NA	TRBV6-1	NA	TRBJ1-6	TGTGCCAGCAGTGGTAGCGGCGCTGCAGGGAATTCACCCCTCCACTTT	CASSGSGAAGNSPLHF
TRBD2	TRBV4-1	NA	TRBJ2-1	TGCGCCAGCAGTCCTGGACTAGCGGGGTATAATGAGCAGTTCTTC	CASSPGLAGYNEQFF
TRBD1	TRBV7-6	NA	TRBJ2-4	TGTGCCAGCAGCCCCGGACAGGGGGCCAAAAACATTCAGTACTTC	CASSPGQGAKNIQYF
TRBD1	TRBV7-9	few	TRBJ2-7	TGTGCCAGCAGCTTAGCCTCCACAGGGGCCGAGCAGTACTTC	CASSLASTGAEQYF
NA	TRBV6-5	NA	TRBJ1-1	TGTGCCAGCAGTTACAAGGGAGGTGACACTGAAGCTTTCTTT	CASSYKGGDTEAFF
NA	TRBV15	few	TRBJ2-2	TGTGCCACCAGCAGAGTGCAGAAAGGTTACACCGGGGAGCTGTTTTTT	CATSRVQKGYTGELFF
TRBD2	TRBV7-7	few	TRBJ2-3	TGTGCTAGCAGTCTAGGACTAGCGGGGACGGATACGCAGTATTTT	CASSLGLAGTDTQYF
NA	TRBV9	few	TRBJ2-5	TGTGCCAGCAGCGTAGAAGGGGGGGTGTTCTTGGAGACCCAGTACTTC	CASSVEGGVFLETQYF
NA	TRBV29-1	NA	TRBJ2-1	TGCAGCGTTGAAGCAGGGCGGGTGGTTTACAATGAGCAGTTCTTC	CSVEAGRVVYNEQFF
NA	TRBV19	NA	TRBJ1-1	TGTGCCAGTACCCCTCGGGCAGCTCTGAACACTGAAGCTTTCTTT	CASTPRAALNTEAFF
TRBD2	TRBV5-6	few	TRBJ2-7	TGTGCCAGCAGCTCCGGGGATGGGAGGGACTACGAGCAGTACTTC	CASSSGDGRDYEQYF
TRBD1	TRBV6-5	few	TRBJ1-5	TGTGCCAGCAGCACAGGGGGCCGGGGTCCCCAGCATTTT	CASSTGGRGPQHF
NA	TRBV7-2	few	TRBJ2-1	TGTGCCAGCAGCTTATCCTTAAGCTCCTACAATGAGCAGTTCTTC	CASSLSLSSYNEQFF
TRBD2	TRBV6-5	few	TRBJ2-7	TGTGCCAGCAGTTACAGCGGGGGGGGCTCCTACGAGCAGTACTTC	CASSYSGGGSYEQYF
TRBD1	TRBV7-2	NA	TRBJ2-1	TGTGCCAGCAGCATGCACCCGGGACAGGGGAATGAGCAGTTCTTC	CASSMHPGQGNEQFF
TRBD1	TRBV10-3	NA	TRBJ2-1	TGTGCCATCAGTGAGAGGGACAGTACCTCCTACAATGAGCAGTTCTTC	CAISERDSTSYNEQFF
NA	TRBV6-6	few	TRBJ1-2	TGTGCCAGCAGTTACCTTCAGGGAAATAACTATGGCTACACCTTC	CASSYLQGNNYGYTF
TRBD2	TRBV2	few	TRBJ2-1	TGTGCCAGCAGGAGTAGCGGGGGGTACAATGAGCAGTTCTTC	CASRSSGGYNEQFF
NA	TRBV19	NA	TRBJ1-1	TGTGCCAGTAGGATTATGGAGAACACTGAAGCTTTCTTT	CASRIMENTEAFF
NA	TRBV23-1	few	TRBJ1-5	TGCGTCAGCAGTCAATCGTGGGGAGTTAGCAATCAGCCCCAGCATTTT	CVSSQSWGVSNQPQHF
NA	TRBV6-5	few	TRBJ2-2	TGTGCCAGCAGCAGGCAGGGGAACACCGGGGAGTTGTTTTTT	CASSRQGNTGELFF
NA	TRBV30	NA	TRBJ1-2	TGTGCCTCCCCAGGCAGGGGAGTTAATGGCTACACCTTC	CASPGRGVNGYTF
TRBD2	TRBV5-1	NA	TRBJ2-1	TGCGCCAGCAGCTTGGCACCTAGCGGGGGACGAGACAATGAGCAGTTCTTC	CASSLAPSGGRDNEQFF
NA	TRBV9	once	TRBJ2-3	TGTGCCAGCAGCGCTCGGACAAATACGCAGTATTTT	CASSARTNTQYF
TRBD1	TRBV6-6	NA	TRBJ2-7	TGTGCCAGCAGTCAAGGACAGGGGGGCTACGAGCAGTACTTC	CASSQGQGGYEQYF
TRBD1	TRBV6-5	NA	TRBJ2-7	TGTGCCAGCAGGGACAGGTACGAGCAGTACTTC	CASRDRYEQYF
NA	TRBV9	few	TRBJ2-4	TGTGCCAGCAGCGTAGGGGGGGCCGCCAAAAACATTCAGTACTTC	CASSVGGAAKNIQYF
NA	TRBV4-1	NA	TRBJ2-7	TGCGCCAGCAGCCAAACGGCAGGCTCCTACGAGCAGTACTTC	CASSQTAGSYEQYF
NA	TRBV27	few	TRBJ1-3	TGTGCCAGCAAATCGGCTGGAAACACCATATATTTT	CASKSAGNTIYF
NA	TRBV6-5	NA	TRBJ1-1	TGTGCCAGCAGTTACTCAATCGGTAAGAACACTGAAGCTTTCTTT	CASSYSIGKNTEAFF
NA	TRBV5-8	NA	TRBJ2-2	TGTGCCAGCAGAATGTCGGCAAGGGAGCTGTTTTTT	CASRMSARELFF
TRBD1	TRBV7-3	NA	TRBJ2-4	TGTGCCAGCAGCTCGACAGGGGGCACGGACATTCAGTACTTC	CASSSTGGTDIQYF
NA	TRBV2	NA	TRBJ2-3	TGTGCCAGCATGACGGGCCCAGATACGCAGTATTTT	CASMTGPDTQYF
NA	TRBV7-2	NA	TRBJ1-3	TGTGCCAGCAGCTTAGAGACAGGTCGGAACACCATATATTTT	CASSLETGRNTIYF
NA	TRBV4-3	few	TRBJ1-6	TGCGCCAGCAGCCAAGTACCTCAAGTCGGGACCCTCCACTTT	CASSQVPQVGTLHF
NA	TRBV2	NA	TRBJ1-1	TGTGCCAGCAGTGAAGAGGCGGACACTGAAGCTTTCTTT	CASSEEADTEAFF
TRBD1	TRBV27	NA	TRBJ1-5	TGTGCCAGCAGCCCGAGGACAGGGGGAGTAAATCAGCCCCAGCATTTT	CASSPRTGGVNQPQHF
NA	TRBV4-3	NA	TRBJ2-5	TGCGCCAGCAGTCAAGATAAAAGGGAACCGTCTAGAGAGACCCAGTACTTC	CASSQDKREPSRETQYF
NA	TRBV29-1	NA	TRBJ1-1	TGCAGCGTTGTCATAAGTGGGGTCACTGAAGCTTTCTTT	CSVVISGVTEAFF
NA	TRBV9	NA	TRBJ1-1	TGTGCCAGCAGCGTAGTGCCAGACACTGAAGCTTTCTTT	CASSVVPDTEAFF
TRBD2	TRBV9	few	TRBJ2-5	TGTGCCAGCAGCGTAGAGACTAGCTTCTCGGAGACCCAGTACTTC	CASSVETSFSETQYF
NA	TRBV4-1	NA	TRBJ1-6	TGCGCCAGCAGCCAAGACGCCGCCCGGGCCAGGGGCGATTCACCCCTCCACTTT	CASSQDAARARGDSPLHF
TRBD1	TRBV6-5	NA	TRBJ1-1	TGTGCCAGCGGACAGGCGGGGAACACTGAAGCTTTCTTT	CASGQAGNTEAFF
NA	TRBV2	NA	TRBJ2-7	TGTGCCAGCAGTGATGATTCGGCCTCCTACGAGCAGTACTTC	CASSDDSASYEQYF
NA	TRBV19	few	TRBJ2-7	TGTGCCACGAGGAGCAGGGCCGAGCAGTACTTC	CATRSRAEQYF
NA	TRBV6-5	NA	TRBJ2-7	TGTGCCAGCAGCCCTATCCGGGACTGGAACTACGAGCAGTACTTC	CASSPIRDWNYEQYF